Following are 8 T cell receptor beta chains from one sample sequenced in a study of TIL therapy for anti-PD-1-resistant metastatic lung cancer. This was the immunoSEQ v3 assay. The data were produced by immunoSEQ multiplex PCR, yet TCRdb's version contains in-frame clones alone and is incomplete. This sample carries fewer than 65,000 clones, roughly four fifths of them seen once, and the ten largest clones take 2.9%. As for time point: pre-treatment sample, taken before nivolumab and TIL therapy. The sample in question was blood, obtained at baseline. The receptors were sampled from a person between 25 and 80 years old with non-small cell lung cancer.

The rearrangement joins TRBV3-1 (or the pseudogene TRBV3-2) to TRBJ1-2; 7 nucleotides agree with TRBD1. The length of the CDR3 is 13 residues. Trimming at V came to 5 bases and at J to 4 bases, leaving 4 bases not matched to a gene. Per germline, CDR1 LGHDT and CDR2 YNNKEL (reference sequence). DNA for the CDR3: TGTGCCAGCAGCAACAGGGGTAGCTATGGCTACACCTTC. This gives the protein CASSNRGSYGYTF.

CDR3 in DNA: TGTGCCAGCAGTTTACGTTCATATGGCTACACCTTC. Its protein is CASSLRSYGYTF. The genes are TRBV6-2 or TRBV6-3 and TRBJ1-2; D gene ambiguous. CDR1 and CDR2 from the germline V gene are MNHEY and SVGEGT. The V gene lost 4 bases and the J gene lost 5 bases, with 8 bases spanning the gap. The CDR3 is made up of 12 amino acids.

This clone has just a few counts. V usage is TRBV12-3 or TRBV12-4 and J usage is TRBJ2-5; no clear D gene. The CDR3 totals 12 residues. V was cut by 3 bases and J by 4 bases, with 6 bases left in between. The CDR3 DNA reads TGTGCCAGCAGTTTTTTAGGAGAGACCCAGTACTTC. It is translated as CASSFLGETQYF.

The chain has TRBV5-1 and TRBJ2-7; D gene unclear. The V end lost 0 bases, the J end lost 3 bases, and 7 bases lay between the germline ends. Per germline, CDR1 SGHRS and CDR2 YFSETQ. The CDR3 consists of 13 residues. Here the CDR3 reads CASSLGNNYEQYF. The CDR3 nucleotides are TGCGCCAGCAGCTTGGGGAACAACTACGAGCAGTACTTC. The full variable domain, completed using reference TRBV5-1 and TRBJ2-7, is KAGVTQTPRYLIKTRGQQVTLSCSPISGHRSVSWYQQTPGQGLQFLFEYFSETQRNKGNFPGRFSGRQFSNSRSEMNVSTLELGDSALYLCASSLGNNYEQYFGPGTRLTVT.

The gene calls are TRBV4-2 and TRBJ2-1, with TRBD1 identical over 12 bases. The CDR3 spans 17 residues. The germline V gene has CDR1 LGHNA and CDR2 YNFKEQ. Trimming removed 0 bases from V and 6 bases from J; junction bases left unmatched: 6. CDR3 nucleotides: TGTGCCAGCAGCCAAGAATCCGGGACAGGGGGCCGCAATGAGCAGTTCTTC. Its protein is CASSQESGTGGRNEQFF.

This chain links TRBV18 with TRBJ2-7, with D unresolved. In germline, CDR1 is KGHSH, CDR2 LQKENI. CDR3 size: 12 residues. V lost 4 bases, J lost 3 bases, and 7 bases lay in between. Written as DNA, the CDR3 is TGTGCCAGCTCACGGACCAGCTACGAGCAGTACTTC. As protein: CASSRTSYEQYF.

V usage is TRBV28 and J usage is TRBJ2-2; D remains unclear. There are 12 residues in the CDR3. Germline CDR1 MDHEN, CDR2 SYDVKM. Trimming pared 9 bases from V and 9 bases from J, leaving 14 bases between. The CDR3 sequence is CASTSGFRELFF. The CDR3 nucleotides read TGTGCCAGTACGAGTGGGTTCCGGGAGCTGTTTTTT.

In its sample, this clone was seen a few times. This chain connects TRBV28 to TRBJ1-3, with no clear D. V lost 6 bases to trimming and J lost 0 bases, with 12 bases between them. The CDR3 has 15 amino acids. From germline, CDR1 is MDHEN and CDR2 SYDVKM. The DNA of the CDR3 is TGTGCCAGCAGGCCTACAAAGAGCTCTGGAAACACCATATATTTT. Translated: CASRPTKSSGNTIYF.